This T cell receptor beta chain comes out of a study of blood T cell repertoires in COVID-19. Across the whole study: Sources were T cells, B-cell-depleted T cells, or PBMCs; the material itself was cDNA or gDNA.

In the original analysis: Estimated nucleated cell counts came from reference gene primer amplification. This table comes from immunoSEQ multiplex PCR, and its TCRdb copy is limited to in-frame clones, with some not included. That table is the source of V, J and clone size, and D and trimming were worked out from the DNA. The data hold about 45,000 clones, with over 70% observed a single time. V lost 6 bases, J lost 1 base, and 3 bases stayed unmatched. The V gene's germline CDR1 is SEHNR and CDR2 FQNEAQ (reference sequence). The CDR3 has 14 residues. The clonotype was recovered from a man between 70 and 80 years old with acute or convalescent COVID-19. The V and J genes are TRBV7-9 and TRBJ1-1; 9 bases match TRBD1. Sequencing was carried out using peripheral blood. The CDR3 DNA reads as TGTGCCAGCAGTCCGGACAGGGGGAACACTGAAGCTTTCTTT. Its translation is CASSPDRGNTEAFF.